The TCR beta chain described here comes from a study of naive and memory T cell subsets. Whole-study findings and limits: Over 85% of naive TCR sequences appeared only once, unlike memory subsets. A clonotype means one alpha or beta sequence, not an alpha/beta pair.

The CDR3 has 15 amino acids. J lost 5 bases, V lost 5 bases, and 7 bases had no gene match. The beta constant-region primer was an equimolar mix of two oligonucleotides covering TRBC1 and TRBC2. Four rounds of PCR amplified the ligated cDNA using nested alpha and beta constant-region primers plus SP2. TCRdb analysed the UMI-ligation and nested PCR reads with MiXCR anew, one entry per CDR3 protein. This sample has 70,000 to 95,000 distinct CDR3 sequences; 6% to 7.5% occur once, and the top ten carry roughly 1.5%. This clonotype came up many times. Its antigen is currently unknown. The clonotype comes from a human donor in good health. This chain joins TRBV12-3 or TRBV12-4 and TRBJ1-4, with TRBD1 matching 8 bases. Sequenced sample: central memory CD4+ T cells from blood. CDR3 in DNA: TGTGCCAGCAGTGCAAGACAGGGGTCGAATGAAAAACTGTTTTTT. The encoded protein is CASSARQGSNEKLFF.